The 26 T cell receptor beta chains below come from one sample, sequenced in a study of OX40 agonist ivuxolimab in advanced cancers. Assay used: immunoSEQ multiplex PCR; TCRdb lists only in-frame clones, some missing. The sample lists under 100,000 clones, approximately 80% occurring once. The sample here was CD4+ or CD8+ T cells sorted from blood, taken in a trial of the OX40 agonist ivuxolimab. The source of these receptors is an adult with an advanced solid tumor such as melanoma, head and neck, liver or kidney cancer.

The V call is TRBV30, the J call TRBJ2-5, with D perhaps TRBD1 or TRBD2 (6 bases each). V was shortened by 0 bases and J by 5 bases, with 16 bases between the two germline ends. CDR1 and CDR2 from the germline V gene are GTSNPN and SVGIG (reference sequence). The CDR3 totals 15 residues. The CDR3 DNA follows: TGTGCCTGGAGTGTAGGGGGGCAGGGAAAGGAGACCCAGTACTTC. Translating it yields CAWSVGGQGKETQYF.

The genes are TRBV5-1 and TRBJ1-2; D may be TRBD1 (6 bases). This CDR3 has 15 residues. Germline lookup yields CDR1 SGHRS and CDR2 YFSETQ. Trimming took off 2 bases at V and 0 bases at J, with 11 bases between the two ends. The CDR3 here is CASSLAGTTNYGYTF. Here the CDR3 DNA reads TGCGCCAGCAGCTTAGCCGGGACAACTAACTATGGCTACACCTTC.

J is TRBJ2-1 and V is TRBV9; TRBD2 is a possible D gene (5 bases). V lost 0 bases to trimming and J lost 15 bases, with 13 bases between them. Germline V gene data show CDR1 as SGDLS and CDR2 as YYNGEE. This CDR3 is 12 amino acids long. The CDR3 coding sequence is TGTGCCAGCAGCGTAGAGGCTAGCCCCCCGTTCTTC. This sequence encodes CASSVEASPPFF.

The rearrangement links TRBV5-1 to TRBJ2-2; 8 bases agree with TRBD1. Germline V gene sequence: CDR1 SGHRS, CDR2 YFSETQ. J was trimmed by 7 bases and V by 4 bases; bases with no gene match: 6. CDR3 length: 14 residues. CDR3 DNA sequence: TGCGCCAGCAGCCCGGACAGGGTTGGCGGGGAGCTGTTTTTT. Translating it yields CASSPDRVGGELFF.

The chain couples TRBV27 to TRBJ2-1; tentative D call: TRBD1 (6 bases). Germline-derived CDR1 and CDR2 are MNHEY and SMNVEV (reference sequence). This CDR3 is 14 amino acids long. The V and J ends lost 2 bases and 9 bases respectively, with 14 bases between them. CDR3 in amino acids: CASSLGPGVSEQFF. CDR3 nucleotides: TGTGCCAGCAGTTTAGGACCAGGGGTGAGTGAGCAGTTCTTC.

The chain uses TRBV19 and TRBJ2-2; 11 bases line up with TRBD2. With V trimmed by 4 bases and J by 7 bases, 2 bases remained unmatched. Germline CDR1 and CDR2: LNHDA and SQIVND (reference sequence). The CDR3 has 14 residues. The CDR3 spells CASSSLAGGGELFF. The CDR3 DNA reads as TGTGCCAGTAGTAGTCTAGCGGGGGGCGGGGAGCTGTTTTTT.

DNA for the CDR3: TGTGCCAGCAGCCCAGGAGGAGGGCCGAATGAGCAGTTCTTC. Translating it yields CASSPGGGPNEQFF. V usage is TRBV2 and J usage is TRBJ2-1, with D possibly being TRBD2 (6 bases). This CDR3 region has 14 residues. V was pared by 6 bases and J by 7 bases, with 16 bases between. The V gene's germline CDR1 is SNHLY and CDR2 FYNNEI.

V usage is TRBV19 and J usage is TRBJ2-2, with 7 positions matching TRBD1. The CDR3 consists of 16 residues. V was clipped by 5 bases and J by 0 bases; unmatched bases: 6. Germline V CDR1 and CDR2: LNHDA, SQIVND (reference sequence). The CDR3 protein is CASSALTGTNTGELFF. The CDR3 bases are TGTGCCAGTAGTGCACTGACAGGGACGAACACCGGGGAGCTGTTTTTT.

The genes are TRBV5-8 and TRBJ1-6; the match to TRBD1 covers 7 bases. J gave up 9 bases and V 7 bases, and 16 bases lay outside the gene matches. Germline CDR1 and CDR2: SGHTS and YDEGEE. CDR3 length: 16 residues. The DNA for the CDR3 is TGTGCCAGCGGAGTGGAGGACAGGCCCTCGGGTTCACCCCTCCACTTT. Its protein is CASGVEDRPSGSPLHF.

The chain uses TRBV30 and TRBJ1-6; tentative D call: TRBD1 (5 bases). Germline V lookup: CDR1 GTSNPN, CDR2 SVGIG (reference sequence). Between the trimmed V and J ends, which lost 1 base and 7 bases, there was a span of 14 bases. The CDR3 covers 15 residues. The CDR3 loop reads CAWSGPPGRNSPLHF. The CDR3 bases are TGTGCCTGGAGTGGGCCGCCGGGACGAAATTCACCCCTCCACTTT.

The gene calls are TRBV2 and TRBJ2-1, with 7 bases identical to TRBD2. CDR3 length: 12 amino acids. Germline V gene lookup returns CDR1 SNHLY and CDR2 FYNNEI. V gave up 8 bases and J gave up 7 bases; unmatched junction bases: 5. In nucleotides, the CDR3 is TGTGCCAGCGGGCGGGAGCGTAATGAGCAGTTCTTC. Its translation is CASGRERNEQFF.

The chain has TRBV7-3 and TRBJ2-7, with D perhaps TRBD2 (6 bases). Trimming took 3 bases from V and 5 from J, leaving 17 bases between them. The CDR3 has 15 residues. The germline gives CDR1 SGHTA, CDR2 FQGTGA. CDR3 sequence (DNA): TGTGCCAGCAGCTTCCTTCCGGGACTCAACGACGAGCAGTACTTC. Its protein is CASSFLPGLNDEQYF.

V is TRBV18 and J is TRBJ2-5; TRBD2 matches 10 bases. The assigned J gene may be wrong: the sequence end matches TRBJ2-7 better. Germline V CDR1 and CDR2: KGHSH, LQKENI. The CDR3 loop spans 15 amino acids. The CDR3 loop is CASSPTSGISYEQYF. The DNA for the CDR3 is TGTGCCAGCTCACCAACTAGCGGGATCTCCTACGAGCAGTACTTC.

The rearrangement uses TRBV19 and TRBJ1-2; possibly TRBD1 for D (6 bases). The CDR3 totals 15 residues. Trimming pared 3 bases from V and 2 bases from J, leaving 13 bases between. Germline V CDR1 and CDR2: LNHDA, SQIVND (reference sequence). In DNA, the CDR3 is TGTGCCAGTAGTATCGGGACATCCGGCAACTATGGCTACACCTTC. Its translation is CASSIGTSGNYGYTF.

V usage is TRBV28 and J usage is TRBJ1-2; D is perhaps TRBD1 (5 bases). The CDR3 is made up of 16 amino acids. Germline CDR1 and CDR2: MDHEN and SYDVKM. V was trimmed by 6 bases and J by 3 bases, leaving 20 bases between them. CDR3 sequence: CASSYTVGTGDYGYTF. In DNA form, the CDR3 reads TGTGCCAGCAGCTATACGGTGGGAACGGGGGACTATGGCTACACCTTC.

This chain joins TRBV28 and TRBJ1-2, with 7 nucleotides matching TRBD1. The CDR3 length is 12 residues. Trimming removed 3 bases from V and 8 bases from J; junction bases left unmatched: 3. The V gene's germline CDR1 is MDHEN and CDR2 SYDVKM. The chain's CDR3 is CASSFSRGGYTF. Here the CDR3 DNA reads TGTGCCAGCAGTTTCAGCAGGGGGGGCTACACCTTC.

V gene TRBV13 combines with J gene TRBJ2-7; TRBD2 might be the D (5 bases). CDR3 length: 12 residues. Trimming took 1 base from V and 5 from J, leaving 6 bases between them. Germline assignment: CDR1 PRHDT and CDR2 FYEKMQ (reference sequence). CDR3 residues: CASSLDGDEQYF. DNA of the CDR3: TGTGCCAGCAGCTTAGACGGGGACGAGCAGTACTTC. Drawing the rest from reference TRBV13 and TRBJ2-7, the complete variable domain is AAGVIQSPRHLIKEKRETATLKCYPIPRHDTVYWYQQGPGQDPQFLISFYEKMQSDKGSIPDRFSAQQFSDYHSELNMSSLELGDSALYFCASSLDGDEQYFGPGTRLTVT.

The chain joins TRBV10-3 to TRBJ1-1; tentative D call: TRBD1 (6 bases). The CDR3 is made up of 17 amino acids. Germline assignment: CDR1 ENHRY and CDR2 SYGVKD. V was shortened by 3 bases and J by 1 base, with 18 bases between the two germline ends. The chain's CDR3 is CAISEGAGTLKNTEAFF. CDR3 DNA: TGTGCCATCAGTGAAGGAGCCGGGACACTTAAGAACACTGAAGCTTTCTTT.

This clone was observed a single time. The CDR3 DNA sequence: TGTGCCAGCAGCGTAGAGGACCTCCCCGCAGATACGCAGTATTTT. This encodes CASSVEDLPADTQYF. The chain uses TRBV9 and TRBJ2-3; no reliable D call. This CDR3 comprises 15 residues. CDR1 is SGDLS and CDR2 is YYNGEE in the germline V gene. V was clipped by 0 bases and J by 4 bases, with 12 bases between them.

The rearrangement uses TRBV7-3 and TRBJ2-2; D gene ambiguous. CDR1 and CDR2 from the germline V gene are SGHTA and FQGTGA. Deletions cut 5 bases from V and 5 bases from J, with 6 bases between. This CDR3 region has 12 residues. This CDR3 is CASSRKTGELFF. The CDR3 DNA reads TGTGCCAGCAGCCGAAAAACCGGGGAGCTGTTTTTT.

The CDR3 sequence: CASSFSDTEAFF. DNA for the CDR3: TGTGCCAGCAGCTTCTCGGACACTGAAGCTTTCTTT. The rearrangement links TRBV7-9 to TRBJ1-1; no clear D gene. The germline gives CDR1 SEHNR, CDR2 FQNEAQ (reference sequence). The CDR3 runs to 12 residues. V was shortened by 3 bases and J by 3 bases, with 5 bases between the two germline ends.

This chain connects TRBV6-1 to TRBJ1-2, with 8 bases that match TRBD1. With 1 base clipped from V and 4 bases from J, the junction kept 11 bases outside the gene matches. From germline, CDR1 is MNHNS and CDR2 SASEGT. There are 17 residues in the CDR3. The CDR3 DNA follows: TGTGCCAGCAGTGAAGGGGGCAGGGGGCGTGTTGGCTATGGCTACACCTTC. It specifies CASSEGGRGRVGYGYTF.

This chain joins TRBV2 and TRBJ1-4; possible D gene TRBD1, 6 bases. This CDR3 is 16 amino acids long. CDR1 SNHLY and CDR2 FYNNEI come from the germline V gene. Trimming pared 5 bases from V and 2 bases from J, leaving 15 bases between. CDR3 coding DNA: TGTGCCAGCAGTTTGACAGGCTCCGGTACTAATGAAAAACTGTTTTTT. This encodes CASSLTGSGTNEKLFF.

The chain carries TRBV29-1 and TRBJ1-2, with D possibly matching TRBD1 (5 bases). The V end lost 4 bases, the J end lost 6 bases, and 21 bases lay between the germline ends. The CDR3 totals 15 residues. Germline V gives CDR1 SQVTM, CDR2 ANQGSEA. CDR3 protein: CSVVVRQGQGDGYTF. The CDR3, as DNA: TGCAGCGTTGTAGTTCGGCAGGGCCAAGGGGATGGCTACACCTTC.

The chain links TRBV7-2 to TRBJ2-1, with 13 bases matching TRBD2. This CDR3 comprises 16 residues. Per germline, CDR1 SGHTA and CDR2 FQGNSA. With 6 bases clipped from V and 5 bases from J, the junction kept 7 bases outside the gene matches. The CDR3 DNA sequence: TGTGCCAGCAGGGCTACTAGCGGGGGGGGCCACAATGAGCAGTTCTTC. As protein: CASRATSGGGHNEQFF.

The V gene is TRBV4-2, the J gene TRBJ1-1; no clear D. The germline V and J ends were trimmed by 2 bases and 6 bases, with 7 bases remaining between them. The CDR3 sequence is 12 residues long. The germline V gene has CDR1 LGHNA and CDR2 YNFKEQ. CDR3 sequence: CASSQPSPEAFF. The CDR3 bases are TGTGCCAGCAGCCAACCTAGCCCTGAAGCTTTCTTT.